This is a list of T cell receptor beta chains from one sample in a study of T cell repertoires in cytomegalovirus infection. TCRdb reprocessed the reads via MiXCR and lists one record per CDR3 protein. The table records 90,000 to 120,000 distinct CDR3 sequences, 35% to 50% of them present only once. Antigen specificity for these receptors is unknown. The source was CD8+ T cells from cultured PBMCs, collected from culture after CMV antigen stimulation. These receptors originate from a human donor in good health (CMV status not recorded). Some clones in this sample may be carry-over from other donors' samples. The CDR3 runs from the conserved cysteine through the conserved F or W. D genes are given only for firm matches. The size entry is marked missing in some rows and otherwise reads once, few, many or a size class.

>few|TRBV20-1|TRBJ2-1|-
CSARAVPLYNEQFF
TGCAGTGCTAGAGCAGTCCCTCTCTACAATGAGCAGTTCTTC
>few|TRBV25-1|TRBJ1-2|TRBD1
CASSDGGTGEGYTF
TGTGCCAGCAGTGACGGGGGGACAGGAGAGGGCTACACCTTC
>-|TRBV4-1|TRBJ2-1|-
CASSQELYNEQFF
TGCGCCAGCAGCCAAGAATTGTACAATGAGCAGTTCTTC
>-|TRBV4-1|TRBJ2-6|-
CASSRRGEGGPVASGANVLTF
TGCGCCAGCAGCCGAAGGGGGGAGGGTGGGCCGGTGGCCTCTGGGGCCAACGTCCTGACTTTC
>-|TRBV11-2|TRBJ2-1|TRBD2
CASSPRSGDHNEQFF
TGTGCCAGCAGCCCAAGGAGCGGGGACCACAATGAGCAGTTCTTC
>few|TRBV27|TRBJ1-2|-
CASSFQDGYGYTF
TGTGCCAGCAGTTTCCAGGACGGCTATGGCTACACCTTC
>few|TRBV28|TRBJ1-5|-
CASSLGDFRPPNQPQHF
TGTGCCAGCAGTTTAGGAGACTTTCGCCCTCCCAATCAGCCCCAGCATTTT
>many|TRBV7-9|TRBJ2-7|-
CASSLARAGSYEQYF
TGTGCCAGCAGCTTAGCAAGGGCCGGCTCCTACGAGCAGTACTTC
>-|TRBV7-6|TRBJ1-6|TRBD1
CASSPAIQGANNSPLHF
TGTGCCAGCAGCCCAGCGATCCAGGGGGCGAATAATTCACCCCTCCACTTT
>-|TRBV19|TRBJ2-1|-
CASSWGLPYNEQFF
TGTGCCAGTAGTTGGGGGTTACCCTACAATGAGCAGTTCTTC
>-|TRBV10-3|TRBJ1-1|TRBD1
CAIEGQLNTEAFF
TGTGCCATCGAGGGACAGCTGAACACTGAAGCTTTCTTT
>-|TRBV7-8|TRBJ2-1|-
CASSELSYNEQFF
TGTGCCAGCAGCGAATTATCCTACAATGAGCAGTTCTTC
>-|TRBV28|TRBJ2-1|TRBD2
CASSSWTSGGVYEQFF
TGTGCCAGCAGTTCATGGACTAGCGGGGGGGTTTATGAGCAGTTCTTC
>-|TRBV5-1|TRBJ1-1|TRBD1
CASSPFQGQVNTEAFF
TGCGCCAGCAGCCCGTTTCAAGGACAGGTGAACACTGAAGCTTTCTTT
>-|TRBV12-3/TRBV12-4|TRBJ2-7|TRBD1
CASGNPGTAHEQYF
TGTGCCAGCGGTAATCCCGGGACAGCCCACGAGCAGTACTTC
>many|TRBV29-1|TRBJ1-2|-
CSVEWDNYGYTF
TGCAGCGTTGAGTGGGATAACTATGGCTACACCTTC
>-|TRBV7-8|TRBJ1-1|TRBD1
CASREPGQAFEAFF
TGTGCCAGCAGGGAACCGGGACAGGCGTTTGAAGCTTTCTTT
>-|TRBV28|TRBJ2-4|-
CASSPWTVKNIQYF
TGTGCCAGCAGTCCGTGGACAGTCAAAAACATTCAGTACTTC
>few|TRBV11-3|TRBJ2-5|TRBD1
CASSLDRDSQETQYF
TGTGCCAGCAGCTTAGATCGGGACAGCCAAGAGACCCAGTACTTC
>-|TRBV12-3/TRBV12-4|TRBJ1-1|-
CASSLVTGTEAFF
TGTGCCAGCAGTTTAGTTACAGGCACTGAAGCTTTCTTT